Below, 20 T cell receptor beta chains from the same sample are listed, as sequenced in a study of blood T cells in healthy people across ages. The use of a sample-barcoded 5' primer and a J-beta primer mix characterized a second PCR of about 7 to 12 cycles. Each CDR3 protein is one row after TCRdb ran MiXCR on the 5' RACE reads. This table holds roughly 800,000 distinct CDR3 sequences, more than 20% found once. The sample was also linked to a second study, of T cells of mothers and their children.

The sequencing input was blood. These receptor sequences come from a boy aged 5-17 years in good health.

This clonotype was seen a handful of times. The CDR3 sequence is CAISDQTGNYGYTF. As DNA, the CDR3 is TGTGCCATCAGTGACCAGACGGGGAACTATGGCTACACCTTC. The chain carries TRBV10-3 and TRBJ1-2, with D uncertain. The CDR3 loop spans 14 amino acids. In germline, CDR1 is ENHRY, CDR2 SYGVKD. Trimming removed 3 bases from V and 2 bases from J, with 10 bases in between.

This clonotype was detected only a few times. This chain connects TRBV7-9 to TRBJ2-3; TRBD1 agrees at 7 bases. Germline CDR1 reads SEHNR; CDR2 reads FQNEAQ (reference sequence). J gave up 0 bases and V 3 bases, and 6 bases lay outside the gene matches. CDR3 size: 16 residues. The CDR3 nucleotides are TGTGCCAGCAGCTTCACAGGGGCCTTTAGCACAGATACGCAGTATTTT. It specifies CASSFTGAFSTDTQYF.

The table lists this clonotype with a few counts. The chain joins TRBV6-5 to TRBJ2-7; TRBD2 matches 7 bases. The V and J ends lost 4 bases and 12 bases, in that order; junction bases with no gene match: 6. The CDR3 has 11 amino acids. Per germline, CDR1 MNHEY and CDR2 SVGAGI. The CDR3 loop is CASSSRGEWYF. CDR3 coding DNA: TGTGCCAGCAGTTCCCGGGGGGAATGGTACTTC.

CDR3 DNA sequence: TGTGCCAGCAGCCAAGCCCCGGACAGAGAACCCCTCGGTGAGCAGTTCTTC. It codes for CASSQAPDREPLGEQFF. The chain is built from TRBV4-2 and TRBJ2-1; D is perhaps TRBD1 (6 bases). Deletions cut 1 base from V and 9 bases from J, with 22 bases between. Germline V CDR1 and CDR2: LGHNA, YNFKEQ. This CDR3 has 17 amino acids.

The CDR3 spells CASSQTGTILYEQYF. CDR3 in DNA: TGTGCCAGCAGCCAAACCGGGACAATACTCTACGAGCAGTACTTC. The V and J genes are TRBV12-3 or TRBV12-4 and TRBJ2-5; D might be TRBD1 (6 bases). The DNA end is more similar to TRBJ2-7, so the J call may be wrong. The CDR3 is 15 amino acids.

This clonotype was recorded a few times. The chain couples TRBV4-3 to TRBJ1-3; D is unresolved. The CDR3 is 13 amino acids. CDR1 LGHNA and CDR2 YSLEER come from the germline V gene. Trimming removed 4 bases from V and 4 bases from J, with 8 bases in between. The CDR3 coding sequence is TGCGCCAGCAGCCGAGAGCTAGGAAACACCATATATTTT. Residues: CASSRELGNTIYF.

The chain couples TRBV29-1 to TRBJ1-1, with D unresolved. V was cut by 3 bases and J by 1 base, with 3 bases left in between. There are 11 residues in the CDR3. Per germline, CDR1 SQVTM and CDR2 ANQGSEA. CDR3 in DNA: TGCAGCGTTGAGCCGAACACTGAAGCTTTCTTT. Translation gives CSVEPNTEAFF.

V gene TRBV6-5 combines with J gene TRBJ2-7; 10 nucleotides match TRBD1. Germline V gene sequence: CDR1 MNHEY, CDR2 SVGAGI. The CDR3 has 16 residues. Trimming cost V 2 bases and J 1 base; bases outside gene matches: 5. The CDR3 reads CASSYGTGDVSYEQYF. CDR3 nucleotides: TGTGCCAGCAGTTACGGGACAGGGGACGTGTCCTACGAGCAGTACTTC.

The chain joins TRBV7-3 to TRBJ1-3, with D possibly TRBD1 on 6 matching bases. This CDR3 has 18 amino acids. The V gene's germline CDR1 is SGHTA and CDR2 FQGTGA. V was clipped by 1 base and J by 0 bases, with 16 bases between them. CDR3: CASSLKPRDTASGNTIYF. The CDR3 coding sequence is TGTGCCAGCAGCTTAAAACCGCGGGACACAGCCTCTGGAAACACCATATATTTT.

The sample holds a few counts of this clonotype. The J gene is TRBJ2-2, the V gene TRBV5-1; perhaps TRBD2 as D (5 bases). The ends were cut back, 0 bases at V and 0 bases at J, with 9 bases in the middle. In germline, CDR1 is SGHRS, CDR2 YFSETQ. CDR3 length: 16 residues. CDR3 coding DNA: TGCGCCAGCAGCTTGGTTGCTAGCACGAACACCGGGGAGCTGTTTTTT. Amino acids: CASSLVASTNTGELFF.

This chain uses TRBV6-6 with TRBJ2-1; D gene ambiguous. Deletions cut 5 bases from V and 8 bases from J, with 13 bases between. Germline V gene lookup returns CDR1 MNHNY and CDR2 SVGAGI (reference sequence). There are 13 residues in the CDR3. The CDR3 loop reads CASSGESRHEQFF. The CDR3, as DNA: TGTGCCAGCAGTGGTGAGTCCCGCCATGAGCAGTTCTTC.

This clonotype was observed at least ten times. The V and J genes are TRBV29-1 and TRBJ2-7, with 7 bases fitting TRBD1. Germline V gene sequence: CDR1 SQVTM, CDR2 ANQGSEA. The CDR3 sequence is 14 residues long. The trim removed 4 bases at V and 5 bases at J, leaving 11 bases unmatched. CDR3 residues: CSVVDRDRLDEQYF. CDR3 sequence (DNA): TGCAGCGTTGTAGACAGGGATCGGCTTGACGAGCAGTACTTC.

V is TRBV5-1 and J is TRBJ2-5, with D maybe TRBD1 (6 bases). With 2 bases removed from V and 4 bases from J, the gap between germline ends came to 15 bases. Per germline, CDR1 SGHRS and CDR2 YFSETQ. The CDR3 has 15 amino acids. The CDR3 DNA is TGCGCCAGCAGCTTCAATTCTCAAGGGGGAGAGACCCAGTACTTC. Protein: CASSFNSQGGETQYF.

This clonotype was seen many times. The chain carries TRBV11-2 and TRBJ2-1, with 10 bases lining up with TRBD2. In germline, CDR1 is SGHAT, CDR2 FQNNGV. Germline trimming cut 5 bases from V and 4 bases from J; bases unmatched to any gene: 5. The CDR3 consists of 15 residues. The CDR3 reads CASSPLAGVYNEQFF. DNA of the CDR3: TGTGCCAGCAGCCCTCTAGCGGGGGTTTACAATGAGCAGTTCTTC.

This clonotype was counted only a few times. This sequence joins TRBV20-1 and TRBJ1-2, with 9 bases fitting TRBD1. V lost 5 bases to trimming and J lost 5 bases; unmatched junction nucleotides: 12. Germline V gene data show CDR1 as DFQATT and CDR2 as SNEGSKA (reference sequence). The CDR3 sequence is 15 residues long. The CDR3 nucleotides read TGCAGTGCTTTTCATGAACAGGGGGCTCAATATGGCTACACCTTC. Residues: CSAFHEQGAQYGYTF.

In this sample, this clonotype turned up once. The CDR3 is CASRNGGTVLPYEQYF. For the CDR3, the DNA is TGTGCCAGCAGAAACGGCGGGACGGTTCTTCCCTACGAGCAGTACTTC. V gene TRBV11-2 combines with J gene TRBJ2-7, with D maybe TRBD2 (6 bases). This CDR3 region has 16 residues. Germline V gives CDR1 SGHAT, CDR2 FQNNGV. V dropped 6 bases and J dropped 2 bases, with 20 bases sitting between them.

This clonotype appeared a few times. The V and J genes are TRBV7-6 and TRBJ2-5, with D possibly TRBD1 on 6 matching bases. The CDR3 runs 15 residues. V lost 1 base and J 0 bases, leaving 9 bases between the germline ends. Germline CDR1 is SGHVS and CDR2 is FNYEAQ. This CDR3 reads CASSLVDSNQETQYF. The CDR3 DNA sequence: TGTGCCAGCAGCTTAGTGGACAGTAACCAAGAGACCCAGTACTTC.

The rearrangement links TRBV10-3 to TRBJ2-5; D uncertain. V was clipped by 11 bases and J by 0 bases, with 13 bases between them. Germline V gene sequence: CDR1 ENHRY, CDR2 SYGVKD. This CDR3 has 13 residues. The CDR3 sequence is CASKGVNQETQYF. The CDR3 DNA reads TGTGCCTCGAAAGGTGTAAACCAAGAGACCCAGTACTTC.

This rearrangement joins TRBV18 to TRBJ1-5; D ambiguous. V lost 2 bases and J lost 5, with 7 bases in between. The CDR3 spans 13 residues. Germline assignment: CDR1 KGHSH and CDR2 LQKENI. In nucleotides, the CDR3 is TGTGCCAGCTCACCAGGGAAAGATCAGCCCCAGCATTTT. Amino acids: CASSPGKDQPQHF.

CDR3 in amino acids: CSAPGAGGPGTQYF. The CDR3 DNA reads as TGCAGTGCCCCGGGAGCGGGAGGGCCTGGGACCCAGTACTTC. V gene TRBV20-1 combines with J gene TRBJ2-5, with 10 bases matching TRBD2. J gave up 7 bases and V 6 bases, and 11 bases lay outside the gene matches. The germline V gene has CDR1 DFQATT and CDR2 SNEGSKA (reference sequence). CDR3 length: 14 residues.